This T cell receptor (beta chain) was sequenced for a study of cytomegalovirus exposure and HLA in healthy donors. Findings and limits, study-wide: A further, later analysis showed that HLA-associated TCR beta chains (compared with equally common others) were more clonally expanded. In an earlier analysis, in under 700 donors, most V segments appeared productive either ~90% or ~30% of the time. Researchers reported in a later analysis that a missense DCLRE1C variant was tied to TCR beta V- and J-gene trimming. The classifier was said to identify cytomegalovirus status with high specificity and sensitivity.

Concerning this clone itself: Its antigen is undetermined.

In the PCR, 60 Vbeta and 13 Jbeta primers were used. The method was immunoSEQ multiplex PCR; TCRdb's version includes in-frame clones alone and lacks a portion of them. The table records 93,000 or so clones, roughly 70% of them present only once. V lost 7 bases and J lost 10; bases outside the gene matches: 11. CDR1 and CDR2 from the germline V gene are MNHNS and SASEGT. This CDR3 comprises 13 residues. The source of this sequence is a woman aged 45-60 years in good health and CMV-seronegative. Material for sequencing was PBMCs. The rearrangement uses TRBV6-1 and TRBJ2-7, with 9 positions matching TRBD2. The CDR3 loop is CASTAGGRQLQYF. The CDR3 bases are TGTGCCAGCACAGCGGGAGGCCGGCAGTTACAGTACTTC.